The 18 T cell receptor beta chains below were found in one sample sequenced in a study of T-cell memory formation after mild COVID-19. TCRdb ran MiXCR on the 5' RACE reads and lists one entry per CDR3 protein. Here the sample spans 220,000 or so distinct CDR3 sequences, 7.5% to 10% being singletons. Sequencing was carried out using PBMCs or a T cell subset sorted from them (not recorded which). The receptors derive from a man aged 18-30 years who had mild COVID-19 (a few samples of this study predate the infection). Cell type and time point are not known.

The DNA for the CDR3 is TGTGCCAGCAGCTTATGGCAGGGGTACGAGCAGTACGTC. Amino acids: CASSLWQGYEQYV. The genes are TRBV7-2 and TRBJ2-7, with D possibly TRBD1 on 6 matching bases. V gave up 2 bases and J gave up 4 bases, with 9 bases separating them. From germline, CDR1 is SGHTA and CDR2 FQGNSA. This CDR3 is built from 13 residues.

This clonotype was seen more than once but under ten times. V gene TRBV24-1 combines with J gene TRBJ2-3, with 7 bases that match TRBD2. Germline values: CDR1 KGHDR, CDR2 SFDVKD. This CDR3 has 16 residues. Trimming cost V 4 bases and J 1 base; bases outside gene matches: 7. The CDR3 reads CATSDVGGTGTDTQYF. The CDR3 nucleotides read TGTGCCACCAGTGACGTCGGGGGGACCGGCACAGATACGCAGTATTTT.

There are a few counts of this clonotype. This chain uses TRBV5-1 with TRBJ2-3, with TRBD1 identical over 10 bases. CDR3 size: 16 residues. Trimming cost V 2 bases and J 6 bases; bases outside gene matches: 9. Looked up from germline, CDR1 is SGHRS and CDR2 is YFSETQ. The chain's CDR3 is CASSLGTGVNQDTQYF. CDR3 nucleotide sequence: TGCGCCAGCAGCTTAGGGACAGGGGTCAACCAGGATACGCAGTATTTT.

The V gene is TRBV6-2 or TRBV6-3, the J gene TRBJ2-3; D tentatively fits TRBD1 or TRBD2 (6 bases each). V was trimmed by 6 bases and J by 6 bases, leaving 25 bases between them. The CDR3 spans 17 residues. Germline V lookup: CDR1 MNHEY, CDR2 SVGEGT. CDR3 sequence reads: CASRLQTSQGRKDTQYF. CDR3 DNA: TGTGCCAGCAGGCTACAAACCTCCCAGGGGAGGAAGGATACGCAGTATTTT.

This clonotype was detected only a few times. V usage is TRBV6-5 and J usage is TRBJ1-5; the D gene is possibly TRBD1 (6 bases). Germline CDR1 and CDR2: MNHEY and SVGAGI. V was shortened by 6 bases and J by 6 bases, with 18 bases between the two germline ends. The CDR3 has 15 amino acids. The CDR3 spells CASRKQGGGGQPQHF. The DNA for the CDR3 is TGTGCCAGCAGAAAACAGGGAGGAGGGGGTCAGCCCCAGCATTTT.

In its sample, this clonotype was seen a few times. The chain links TRBV9 to TRBJ2-1, with 9 bases identical to TRBD1. Germline CDR1 is SGDLS and CDR2 is YYNGEE. After removal of 4 bases from V and 10 bases from J, the junction contained 6 bases not matched to a gene. This CDR3 spans 13 amino acids. CDR3 region: CASSPRQGGEQFF. The CDR3 region has the DNA TGTGCCAGCAGCCCAAGACAGGGGGGAGAGCAGTTCTTC.

This clonotype has ten or more counts. The V gene is TRBV4-1, the J gene TRBJ1-1; the D gene is possibly TRBD1 (6 bases). The ends were cut back, 2 bases at V and 6 bases at J, with 16 bases in the middle. CDR3 size: 15 residues. CDR1 MGHRA and CDR2 YSYEKL come from the germline V gene. CDR3 DNA: TGCGCCAGCAGCCAAATCGTACAGGGTGTACCTGAAGCTTTCTTT. Amino acids: CASSQIVQGVPEAFF.

This chain connects TRBV6-5 to TRBJ2-3; D is possibly TRBD2 (6 bases). Trimming removed 0 bases at V and 3 bases at J, with 7 bases between. The CDR3 consists of 14 residues. Looked up from germline, CDR1 is MNHEY and CDR2 is SVGAGI. Here the CDR3 reads CASSYSGRTDTQYF. CDR3 in DNA: TGTGCCAGCAGTTACTCGGGGAGGACAGATACGCAGTATTTT.

This clonotype showed up just a few times. The V call is TRBV19, the J call TRBJ1-1; no clear D. V was trimmed by 10 bases and J by 1 base, leaving 13 bases between them. Per the germline V gene, CDR1 is LNHDA and CDR2 is SQIVND (reference sequence). This CDR3 has 13 amino acids. This chain's CDR3 is CATMGGWNTEAFF. For the CDR3, the DNA is TGTGCCACCATGGGCGGGTGGAACACTGAAGCTTTCTTT.

This chain links TRBV5-5 with TRBJ2-5; tentatively, D is TRBD1 or TRBD2 (6 bases each). This CDR3 contains 17 residues. The germline V and J ends were trimmed by 2 bases and 1 base, with 18 bases remaining between them. Germline values: CDR1 SGHKS, CDR2 YYEKEE (reference sequence). The CDR3 nucleotides are TGTGCCAGCAGCTTCGTCCGTACAGGGAGGTTCCAAGAGACCCAGTACTTC. Translating it yields CASSFVRTGRFQETQYF.

This clonotype was seen ten or more times. The rearrangement links TRBV12-3 or TRBV12-4 to TRBJ2-6, with a weak D call TRBD2 (6 bases). Between the trimmed V and J ends, which lost 5 bases and 0 bases, there was a span of 17 bases. CDR3 length equals 18 residues. The CDR3 coding sequence is TGTGCCAGCAGTAGCCGCGGCGGGGCGAGCTCTGGGGCCAACGTCCTGACTTTC. It is translated as CASSSRGGASSGANVLTF.

The sample holds a few counts of this clonotype. The V gene is TRBV5-1, the J gene TRBJ1-2, with 7 bases fitting TRBD1. V shed 4 bases and J 8 bases; nucleotides not matched to a gene: 11. This CDR3 is built from 14 residues. Germline-derived CDR1 and CDR2 are SGHRS and YFSETQ. The CDR3 reads CASSGGTVDGGYTF. The CDR3 bases are TGCGCCAGCAGCGGGGGGACAGTCGACGGCGGCTACACCTTC.

This clonotype was observed at least ten times. The chain combines TRBV29-1 with TRBJ1-1; the D gene is possibly TRBD1 (5 bases). Germline V gene sequence: CDR1 SQVTM, CDR2 ANQGSEA. Trimming stripped 8 bases from V and 5 bases from J, with 12 bases between. CDR3 size: 11 residues. CDR3: CSSIRGTEAFF. Here the CDR3 DNA reads TGCAGCTCTATTAGGGGAACTGAAGCTTTCTTT. Full variable domain (outside the CDR3, taken from reference TRBV29-1 and TRBJ1-1): SAVISQKPSRDICQRGTSLTIQCQVDSQVTMMFWYRQQPGQSLTLIATANQGSEATYESGFVIDKFPISRPNLTFSTLTVSNMSPEDSSIYLCSSIRGTEAFFGQGTRLTVV.

This rearrangement joins TRBV3-1 to TRBJ2-3; no clear D. Deletions cut 1 base from V and 8 bases from J, with 10 bases between. The CDR3 loop spans 13 amino acids. The V gene's germline CDR1 is LGHDT and CDR2 YNNKEL (reference sequence). CDR3 sequence: CASSQGVQATQYF. CDR3 bases: TGTGCCAGCAGCCAAGGGGTGCAAGCTACGCAGTATTTT.

The table lists this clonotype with a few counts. J is TRBJ2-2 and V is TRBV11-1; D possibly corresponds to TRBD2 (5 bases). V was cut by 5 bases and J by 0 bases, with 10 bases left in between. The germline V gene encodes CDR1 SGHAT and CDR2 FQDESV (reference sequence). The CDR3 is 15 residues long. CDR3 region: CASSPAASNTGELFF. CDR3 nucleotide sequence: TGTGCCAGCAGCCCAGCGGCGTCGAACACCGGGGAGCTGTTTTTT. Supplemented by reference TRBV11-1 and TRBJ2-2, the full variable domain reads EAEVAQSPRYKITEKSQAVAFWCDPISGHATLYWYRQILGQGPELLVQFQDESVVDDSQLPKDRFSAERLKGVDSTLKIQPAELGDSAMYLCASSPAASNTGELFFGEGSRLTVL.

The V call is TRBV18, the J call TRBJ1-5; TRBD1 is a possible D gene (5 bases). This CDR3 region has 18 residues. Trimming pared 0 bases from V and 0 bases from J, leaving 15 bases between. Germline V gene sequence: CDR1 KGHSH, CDR2 LQKENI. CDR3 region: CASSPPWQGPYSNQPQHF. The CDR3 DNA reads TGTGCCAGCTCACCACCGTGGCAGGGCCCATATAGCAATCAGCCCCAGCATTTT.

This clonotype came up once. J is TRBJ1-2 and V is TRBV3-1; 8 bases are a match to TRBD1. The CDR3 length is 15 residues. The V segment lost 4 bases and the J segment 6 bases; nucleotides outside the gene matches: 10. The germline gives CDR1 LGHDT, CDR2 YNNKEL (reference sequence). Here the CDR3 reads CASSLQTTGVHGYTF. Here the CDR3 DNA reads TGTGCCAGCAGCCTCCAGACGACAGGGGTTCATGGCTACACCTTC.

This clonotype occurred many times. An end of the junction does not agree with germline; a read error may underlie this. V is TRBV5-1 and J is TRBJ2-7; unclear D gene. The germline V gene encodes CDR1 SGHRS and CDR2 YFSETQ. The length of the CDR3 is 12 residues. The DNA of the CDR3 is TGCGCCAGCAGCTTGGAGGGTGACGAACAGTACTTC. Translated, it gives CASSLEGDEQYF.